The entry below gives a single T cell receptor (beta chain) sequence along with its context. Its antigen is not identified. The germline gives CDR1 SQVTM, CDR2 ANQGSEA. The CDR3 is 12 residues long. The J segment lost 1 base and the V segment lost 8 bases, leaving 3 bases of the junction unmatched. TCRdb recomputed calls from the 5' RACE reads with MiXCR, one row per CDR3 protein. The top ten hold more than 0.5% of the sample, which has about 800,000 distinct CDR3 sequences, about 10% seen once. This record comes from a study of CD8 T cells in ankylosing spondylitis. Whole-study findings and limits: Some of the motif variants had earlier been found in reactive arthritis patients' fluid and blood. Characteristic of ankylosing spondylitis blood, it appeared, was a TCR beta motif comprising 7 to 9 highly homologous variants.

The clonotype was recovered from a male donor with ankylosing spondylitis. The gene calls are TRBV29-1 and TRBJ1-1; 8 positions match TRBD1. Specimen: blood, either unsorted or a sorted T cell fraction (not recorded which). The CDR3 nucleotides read TGCAGCTCCGACAGGGGGAACACTGAAGCTTTCTTT. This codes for CSSDRGNTEAFF.